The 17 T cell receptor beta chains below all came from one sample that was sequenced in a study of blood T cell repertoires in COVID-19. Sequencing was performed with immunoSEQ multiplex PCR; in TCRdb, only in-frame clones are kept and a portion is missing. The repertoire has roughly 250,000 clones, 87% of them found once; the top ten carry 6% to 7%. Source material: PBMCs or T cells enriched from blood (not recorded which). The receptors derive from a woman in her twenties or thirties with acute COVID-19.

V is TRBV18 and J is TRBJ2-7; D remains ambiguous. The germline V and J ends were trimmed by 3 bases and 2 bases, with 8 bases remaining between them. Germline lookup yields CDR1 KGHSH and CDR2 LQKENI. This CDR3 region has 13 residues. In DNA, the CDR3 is TGTGCCAGCTCACCGAGAGAGACCTACGAGCAGTACTTC. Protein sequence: CASSPRETYEQYF. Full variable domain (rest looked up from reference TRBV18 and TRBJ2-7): NAGVMQNPRHLVRRRGQEARLRCSPMKGHSHVYWYRQLPEEGLKFMVYLQKENIIDESGMPKERFSAEFPKEGPSILRIQQVVRGDSAAYFCASSPRETYEQYFGPGTRLTVT.

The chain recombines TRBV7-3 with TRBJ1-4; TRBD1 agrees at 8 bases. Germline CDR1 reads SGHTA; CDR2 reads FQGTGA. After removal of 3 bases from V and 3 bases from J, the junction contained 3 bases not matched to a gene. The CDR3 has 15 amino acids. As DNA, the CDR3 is TGTGCCAGCAGCTTGACAGGGGCATCTAATGAAAAACTGTTTTTT. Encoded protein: CASSLTGASNEKLFF.

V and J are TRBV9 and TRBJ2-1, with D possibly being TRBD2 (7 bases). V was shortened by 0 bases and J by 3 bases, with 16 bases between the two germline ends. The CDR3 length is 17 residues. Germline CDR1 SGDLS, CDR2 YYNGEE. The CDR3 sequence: CASSVALGGGGYNEQFF. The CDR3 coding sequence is TGTGCCAGCAGCGTAGCTCTGGGAGGGGGAGGCTACAATGAGCAGTTCTTC. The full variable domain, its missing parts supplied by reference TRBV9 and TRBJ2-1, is DSGVTQTPKHLITATGQRVTLRCSPRSGDLSVYWYQQSLDQGLQFLIQYYNGEERAKGNILERFSAQQFPDLHSELNLSSLELGDSALYFCASSVALGGGGYNEQFFGPGTRLTVL.

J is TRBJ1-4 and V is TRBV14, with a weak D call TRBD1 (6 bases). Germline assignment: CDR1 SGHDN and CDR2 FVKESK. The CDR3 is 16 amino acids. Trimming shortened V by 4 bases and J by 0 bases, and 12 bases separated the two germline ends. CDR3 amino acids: CASSRNNRATNEKLFF. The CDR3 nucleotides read TGTGCCAGCAGCCGCAACAACAGGGCAACTAATGAAAAACTGTTTTTT.

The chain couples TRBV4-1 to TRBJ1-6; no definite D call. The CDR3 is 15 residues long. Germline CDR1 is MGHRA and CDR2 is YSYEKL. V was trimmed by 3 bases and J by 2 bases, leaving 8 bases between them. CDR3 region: CASSQSGTYNSPLHF. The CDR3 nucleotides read TGCGCCAGCAGCCAGTCGGGGACCTATAATTCACCCCTCCACTTT.

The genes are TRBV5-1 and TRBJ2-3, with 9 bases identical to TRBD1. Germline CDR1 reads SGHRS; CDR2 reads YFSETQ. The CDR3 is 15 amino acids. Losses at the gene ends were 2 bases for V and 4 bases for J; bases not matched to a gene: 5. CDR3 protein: CASSLAGTGSDTQYF. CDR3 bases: TGCGCCAGCAGCTTAGCTGGGACAGGGTCAGATACGCAGTATTTT.

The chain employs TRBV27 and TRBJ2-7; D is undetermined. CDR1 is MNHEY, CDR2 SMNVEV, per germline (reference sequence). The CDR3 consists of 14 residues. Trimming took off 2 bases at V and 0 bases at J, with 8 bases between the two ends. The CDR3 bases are TGTGCCAGCAGTTTAGGCAGACTCTCCTACGAGCAGTACTTC. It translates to CASSLGRLSYEQYF.

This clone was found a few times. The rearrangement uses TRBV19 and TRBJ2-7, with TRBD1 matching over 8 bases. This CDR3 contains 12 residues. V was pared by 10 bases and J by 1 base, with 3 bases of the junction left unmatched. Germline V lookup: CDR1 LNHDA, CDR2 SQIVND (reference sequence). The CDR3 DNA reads TGTGCCACAGGGGGCCTATCCTACGAGCAGTACTTC. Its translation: CATGGLSYEQYF.

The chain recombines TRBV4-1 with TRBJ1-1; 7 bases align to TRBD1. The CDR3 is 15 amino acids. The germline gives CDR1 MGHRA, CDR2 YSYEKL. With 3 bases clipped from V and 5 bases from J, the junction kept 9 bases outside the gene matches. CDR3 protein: CASSQRGGASTEAFF. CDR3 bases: TGCGCCAGCAGCCAGCGAGGGGGCGCGAGTACTGAAGCTTTCTTT.

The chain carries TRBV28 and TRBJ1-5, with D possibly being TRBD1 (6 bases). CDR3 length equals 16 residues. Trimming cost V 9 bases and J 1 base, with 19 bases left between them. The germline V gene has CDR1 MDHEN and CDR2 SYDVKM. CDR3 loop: CASYGTLRGSNQPQHF. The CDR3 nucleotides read TGTGCCAGTTACGGGACACTCAGAGGCAGCAATCAGCCCCAGCATTTT.

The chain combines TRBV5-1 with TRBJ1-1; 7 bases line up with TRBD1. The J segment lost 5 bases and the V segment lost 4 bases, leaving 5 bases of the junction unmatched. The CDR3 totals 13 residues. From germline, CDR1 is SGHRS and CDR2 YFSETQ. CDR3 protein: CASSRGQETEAFF. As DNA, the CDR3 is TGCGCCAGCAGCAGGGGGCAGGAAACTGAAGCTTTCTTT. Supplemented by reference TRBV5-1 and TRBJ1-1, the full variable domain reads KAGVTQTPRYLIKTRGQQVTLSCSPISGHRSVSWYQQTPGQGLQFLFEYFSETQRNKGNFPGRFSGRQFSNSRSEMNVSTLELGDSALYLCASSRGQETEAFFGQGTRLTVV.

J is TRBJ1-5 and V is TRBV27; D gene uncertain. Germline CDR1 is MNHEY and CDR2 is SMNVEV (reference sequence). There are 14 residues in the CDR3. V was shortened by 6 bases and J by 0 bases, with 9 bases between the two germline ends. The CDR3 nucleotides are TGTGCCAGCAGGTCATCTATTAGCAATCAGCCCCAGCATTTT. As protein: CASRSSISNQPQHF.

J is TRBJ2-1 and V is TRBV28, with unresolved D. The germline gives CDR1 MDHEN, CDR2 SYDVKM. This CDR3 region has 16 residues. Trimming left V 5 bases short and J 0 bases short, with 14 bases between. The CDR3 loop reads CASSQEAPLSYNEQFF. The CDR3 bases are TGTGCCAGCAGTCAGGAAGCTCCCCTCTCCTACAATGAGCAGTTCTTC. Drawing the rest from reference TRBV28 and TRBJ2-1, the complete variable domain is DVKVTQSSRYLVKRTGEKVFLECVQDMDHENMFWYRQDPGLGLRLIYFSYDVKMKEKGDIPEGYSVSREKKERFSLILESASTNQTSMYLCASSQEAPLSYNEQFFGPGTRLTVL.

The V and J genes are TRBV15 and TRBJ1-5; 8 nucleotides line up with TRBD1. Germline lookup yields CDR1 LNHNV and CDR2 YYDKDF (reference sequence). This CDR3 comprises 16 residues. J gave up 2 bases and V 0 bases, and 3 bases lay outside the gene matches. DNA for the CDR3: TGTGCCACCAGCAGAGACCAGACAGGGGGCAATCAGCCCCAGCATTTT. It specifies CATSRDQTGGNQPQHF.

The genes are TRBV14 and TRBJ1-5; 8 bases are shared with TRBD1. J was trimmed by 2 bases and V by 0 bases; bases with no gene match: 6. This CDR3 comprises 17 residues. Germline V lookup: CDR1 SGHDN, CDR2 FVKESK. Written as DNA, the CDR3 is TGTGCCAGCAGCCAAGATGTAGGACAGGGTGGCAATCAGCCCCAGCATTTT. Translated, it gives CASSQDVGQGGNQPQHF.

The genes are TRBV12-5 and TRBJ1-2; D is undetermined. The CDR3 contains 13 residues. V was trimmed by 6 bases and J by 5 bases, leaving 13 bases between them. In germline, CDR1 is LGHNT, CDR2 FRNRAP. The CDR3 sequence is CASGRGQGYGYTF. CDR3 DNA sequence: TGTGCTAGTGGGCGCGGCCAAGGATATGGCTACACCTTC.

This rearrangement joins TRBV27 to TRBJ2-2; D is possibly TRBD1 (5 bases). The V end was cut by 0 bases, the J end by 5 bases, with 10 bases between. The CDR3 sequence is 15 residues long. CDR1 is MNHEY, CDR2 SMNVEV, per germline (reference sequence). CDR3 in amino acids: CASSLSRVGTGELFF. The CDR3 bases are TGTGCCAGCAGTTTATCCAGGGTTGGGACCGGGGAGCTGTTTTTT.